This TCR beta chain was observed in a study of control samples from healthy donors and cancer patients. Clones were read by immunoSEQ multiplex PCR, and TCRdb kept only the in-frame ones, dropping some. The repertoire consists of just under 80,000 clones, with about 90% occurring once and the leading ten covering 1.9%. This clone has just one count. There are 19 residues in the CDR3. Germline lookup yields CDR1 ENHRY and CDR2 SYGVKD. V lost 3 bases to trimming and J lost 4 bases; unmatched junction nucleotides: 15. Sequencing used PBMCs. This receptor was taken from an older woman with head and neck cancer. The chain recombines TRBV10-3 with TRBJ2-1; 10 bases fit TRBD2. CDR3 DNA sequence: TGTGCCATCAGTGACCCCGATGGCCCCGGGACTAGCGTATACAATGAGCAGTTCTTC. Translation: CAISDPDGPGTSVYNEQFF.